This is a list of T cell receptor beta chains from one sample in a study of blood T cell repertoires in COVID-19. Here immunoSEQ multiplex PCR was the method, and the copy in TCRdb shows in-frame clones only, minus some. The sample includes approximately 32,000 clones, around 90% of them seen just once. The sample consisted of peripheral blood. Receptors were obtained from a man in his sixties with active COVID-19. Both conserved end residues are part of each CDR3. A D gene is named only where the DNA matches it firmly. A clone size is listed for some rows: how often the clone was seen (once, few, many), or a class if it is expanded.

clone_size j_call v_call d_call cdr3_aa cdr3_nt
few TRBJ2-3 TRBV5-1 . CASSSGRGTTDTQYF TGCGCCAGCAGCTCTGGGCGGGGAACCACAGATACGCAGTATTTT
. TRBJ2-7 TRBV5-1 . CASSWGTHGGEQYF TGCGCCAGCAGCTGGGGGACTCACGGGGGCGAGCAGTACTTC
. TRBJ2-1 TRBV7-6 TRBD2 CASSLASGPYNEQFF TGTGCCAGCAGCTTAGCTAGCGGGCCCTACAATGAGCAGTTCTTC
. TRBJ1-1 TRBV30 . CAWSVAAGRTEAFF TGTGCCTGGAGTGTAGCAGCTGGGCGCACTGAAGCTTTCTTT
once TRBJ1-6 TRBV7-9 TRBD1 CASSSQGGYNSPLHF TGTGCCAGCAGTTCACAGGGGGGATATAATTCACCCCTCCACTTT
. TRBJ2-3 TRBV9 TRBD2 CASTSGTGDTQYF TGTGCCAGCACCAGCGGGACGGGAGATACGCAGTATTTT
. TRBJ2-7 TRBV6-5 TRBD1 CASTSPRTGSYEQYF TGTGCCAGCACTTCCCCCCGGACAGGGAGCTACGAGCAGTACTTC
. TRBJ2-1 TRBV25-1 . CASSESRGKQFF TGTGCCAGCAGTGAGTCAAGGGGTAAGCAGTTCTTC
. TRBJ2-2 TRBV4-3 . CASSQDNRANTGELFF TGCGCCAGCAGCCAAGACAACAGGGCGAACACCGGGGAGCTGTTTTTT
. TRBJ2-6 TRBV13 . CASSLDQGFSGANVLTF TGTGCCAGCAGCTTGGACCAGGGTTTCTCTGGGGCCAACGTCCTGACTTTC
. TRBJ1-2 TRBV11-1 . CASSPGLPYGYTF TGTGCCAGCAGCCCAGGACTGCCCTATGGCTACACCTTC
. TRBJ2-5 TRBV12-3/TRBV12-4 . CASSGLLPSQYF TGTGCCAGCAGCGGACTGCTTCCGTCCCAGTACTTC
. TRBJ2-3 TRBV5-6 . CASSYPGLPDTQYF TGTGCCAGCAGCTACCCAGGGCTCCCAGATACGCAGTATTTT
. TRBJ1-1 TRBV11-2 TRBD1 CASSAPGTVMNTEAFF TGTGCCAGCAGCGCACCCGGGACAGTTATGAACACTGAAGCTTTCTTT
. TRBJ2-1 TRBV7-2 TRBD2 CASSLGSGVNNEQFF TGTGCCAGCAGCTTAGGTAGCGGGGTTAACAATGAGCAGTTCTTC
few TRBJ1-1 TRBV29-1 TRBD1 CSVADRGPMNTEAFF TGCAGCGTGGCGGACAGGGGTCCGATGAACACTGAAGCTTTCTTT
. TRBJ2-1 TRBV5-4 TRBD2 CASSLDGGASYNEQFF TGTGCCAGCAGCTTGGACGGGGGGGCCTCCTACAATGAGCAGTTCTTC
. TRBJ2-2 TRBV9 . CASSVDSFDGELFF TGTGCCAGCAGCGTAGATAGTTTTGACGGGGAGCTGTTTTTT
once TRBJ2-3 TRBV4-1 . CASSQDVGTYTQYF TGCGCCAGCAGCCAAGATGTGGGCACCTATACGCAGTATTTT
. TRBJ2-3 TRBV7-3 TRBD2 CASSLKRGDTQYF TGTGCCAGCAGCTTAAAGCGGGGAGATACGCAGTATTTT
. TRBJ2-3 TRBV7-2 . CASSLSGGWSTDTQYF TGTGCCAGCAGCTTATCGGGCGGGTGGAGCACAGATACGCAGTATTTT
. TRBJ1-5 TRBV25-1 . CASSEYLPPTVCLPQHF TGTGCCAGCAGTGAATATCTCCCCCCCACAGTTTGTTTACCCCAGCATTTT
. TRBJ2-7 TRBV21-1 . CASSKVPGQTYEQYF TGTGCCAGCAGCAAAGTCCCAGGACAAACCTACGAGCAGTACTTC
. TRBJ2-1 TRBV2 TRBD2 CASSGLASNEQFF TGTGCCAGTAGCGGGCTAGCAAGCAATGAGCAGTTCTTC
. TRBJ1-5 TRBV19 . CASREQGDQPQHF TGTGCCAGTAGGGAACAGGGAGATCAGCCCCAGCATTTT
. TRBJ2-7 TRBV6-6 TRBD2 CASRRAGGEYEQYF TGTGCCAGCAGAAGAGCGGGAGGGGAATACGAGCAGTACTTC